The 29 T cell receptor delta chains given below trace back to one sample, sequenced in a study of gamma-delta chains in newborns, infants, children. TCRdb called clones anew from the reads with CATT. The table shows about 7,500 delta-chain clones, with 2.1% occurring only once. Sequenced: blood. The origin of the receptors is a child who was a newborn, infant or young child, either healthy, febrile or measles-vaccinated (not recorded which).

This clone has at least ten counts. The CDR3 region has the DNA TGTGCCTGTGACACCTGGGGGATAAACGGGGGCACCCGACAGATGTTTTTC. It encodes CACDTWGINGGTRQMFF. J is TRDJ3 and V is TRDV2, with 9 bases that match TRDD3. This CDR3 region has 17 residues. Germline values: CDR1 GEAIGNYY, CDR2 EKD. The J segment lost 9 bases and the V segment lost 0 bases, leaving 8 bases of the junction unmatched.

Turning to this clone: The translation of this DNA and the TCRdb protein of a much larger clone differ at residue 7, probably owing to a read error; the protein shown here is translated from the DNA. The genes are TRDV2 and TRDJ3; D may be TRDD3 (6 bases). Trimming removed 3 bases at V and 2 bases at J, with 13 bases between. The germline CDR1 and CDR2 sequences are GEAIGNYY and EKD. CDR3 length: 17 amino acids. The CDR3 DNA reads TGTGCCTGTGACGTACTGAGGGATACCTGGGACACCCGACAGATGTTTTTC. Its translation: CACDVLRDTWDTRQMFF.

About this clone itself: Given a much more abundant clone one base away, this may be a read error. Within the sample, other DNA sequences also encode this same CDR3. This chain links TRDV2 with TRDJ2, with TRDD3 matching over 8 bases. Germline CDR1 GEAIGNYY, CDR2 EKD. Losses at the gene ends were 3 bases for V and 3 bases for J; bases not matched to a gene: 11. This CDR3 contains 17 residues. The CDR3 DNA sequence: TGTGCCTGTGACTCGAAACTGGGGGGAGCTCTGACAGCACAACTCTTCTTT. It encodes CACDSKLGGALTAQLFF.

This clone was found a few times. This DNA's translation and the protein TCRdb lists, from a much larger clone, do not match at residue 3, likely due to a read error; the protein shown is translated from the DNA. The chain couples TRDV2 to TRDJ3, with 10 bases aligning to TRDD3. CDR1 is GEAIGNYY and CDR2 is EKD in the germline V gene. The length of the CDR3 is 18 residues. The CDR3 DNA reads as TGTGCCCGTGACACTGGGGGATTCTCCACCTGGGACACCCGACAGATGTTTTTC. It yields the protein CARDTGGFSTWDTRQMFF.

To note about this clone: Since a much larger clone is just one base distant, this may be a read error. The chain joins TRDV2 to TRDJ3, with 8 bases fitting TRDD3. The trim removed 4 bases at V and 0 bases at J, leaving 4 bases unmatched. The germline V gene has CDR1 GEAIGNYY and CDR2 EKD. The CDR3 sequence is 17 residues long. CDR3 loop: CACDGWGSSWDTRQMFF. In DNA form, the CDR3 reads TGTGCCTGTGATGGCTGGGGGAGCTCCTGGGACACCCGACAGATGTTTTTC.

Remarks on this clone: A read error may be the cause here, since a much bigger clone is one base away. The V and J genes are TRDV2 and TRDJ3; 9 nucleotides line up with TRDD3. Germline CDR1 reads GEAIGNYY; CDR2 reads EKD. This CDR3 region has 22 residues. The CDR3 sequence: CACDTPPTGGPWTSWDTLQMFF. Written as DNA, the CDR3 is TGTGCCTGTGACACCCCTCCTACTGGGGGACCTTGGACCTCCTGGGACACCCTACAGATGTTTTTC.

This clone was seen more than once but under ten times. The protein in TCRdb stems from a much larger clone and differs at residue 16 from this DNA's translation, likely a read error; here the protein is translated from the DNA. This chain uses TRDV2 with TRDJ3; TRDD3 matches at 12 bases. The CDR3 consists of 18 residues. Germline V gives CDR1 GEAIGNYY, CDR2 EKD. CDR3 protein: CACDTVLGDTWDTRQVFF. CDR3 in DNA: TGTGCCTGTGACACCGTACTGGGGGATACCTGGGACACCCGACAGGTGTTTTTC.

This clone was seen a few times. The mismatch at residue 6 between this DNA's translation and the TCRdb protein of a much larger clone likely reflects a read error; the protein shown is translated from the DNA. The chain carries TRDV2 and TRDJ3; the match to TRDD3 covers 10 bases. The CDR3 sequence is 16 residues long. V was clipped by 3 bases and J by 7 bases; unmatched bases: 5. Germline CDR1 is GEAIGNYY and CDR2 is EKD. The DNA of the CDR3 is TGTGCCTGTGACGTAATGGGGGATACTGACACCCGACAGATGTTTTTC. Translation gives CACDVMGDTDTRQMFF.

This clone is large. Other DNA sequences in the same sample also yield this CDR3. The V gene is TRDV2, the J gene TRDJ3; 11 bases agree with TRDD3. The CDR3 runs 18 residues. Trimming took 1 base from V and 0 from J; bases not matched to a gene: 1. CDR1 and CDR2 (germline): GEAIGNYY, EKD. CDR3 sequence reads: CACDTGGYASWDTRQMFF. The CDR3 nucleotides are TGTGCCTGTGACACTGGGGGATACGCCTCCTGGGACACCCGACAGATGTTTTTC.

In the case of this clone: The TCRdb record carries a much larger clone's protein, which differs from this DNA's translation at residue 11; a read error is the likely cause, and the protein listed here is the DNA translation. V and J are TRDV2 and TRDJ3; 9 bases agree with TRDD3. This CDR3 has 18 amino acids. The V gene's germline CDR1 is GEAIGNYY and CDR2 EKD. CDR3 nucleotides: TGTGCCTGTGACACCACTGGGGGAAGCTCCCGGGACACCCGACAGATGTTTTTC. Translating gives CACDTTGGSSRDTRQMFF.

In its sample, this clone was seen a few times. TCRdb's protein for this DNA is that of a much larger clone and differs from the translation at residue 3, likely a read error; the protein shown is the DNA translation. This chain joins TRDV2 and TRDJ2, with 7 bases fitting TRDD3. The germline gives CDR1 GEAIGNYY, CDR2 EKD. This CDR3 contains 15 residues. The CDR3 DNA reads as TGTGCCTATGACACCGGGGATACTTTGACAGCACAACTCTTCTTT. Translating gives CAYDTGDTLTAQLFF.

In the case of this clone: A far larger clone is just one base off, so this is likely a read error. This CDR3 is also generated by other DNA sequences in the sample. The chain recombines TRDV2 with TRDJ3; 8 bases map to TRDD3. Germline CDR1 and CDR2: GEAIGNYY and EKD. V shed 1 base, J shed 0 bases, and the junction held 4 bases outside the gene matches. This CDR3 is 18 amino acids long. In nucleotides, the CDR3 is TGTGCCTGTGACACTGTACTGGGGGGCTCCTGGGACACCCGACAGATGTTTTTC. The encoded protein is CACDTVLGGSWDTRQMFF.

As regards this clone: Given a far larger clone just one base away, this is likely a sequencing read error. This same CDR3 is encoded by further DNA sequences in the sample. The V call is TRDV2, the J call TRDJ3; TRDD3 might be the D (6 bases). The CDR3 extends over 22 amino acids. Germline lookup yields CDR1 GEAIGNYY and CDR2 EKD. CDR3: CACDTGSLLGIKSSWDTRQMFF. Written as DNA, the CDR3 is TGTGCCTGCGACACCGGCTCCCTACTGGGAATCAAGAGCTCCTGGGACACCCGACAGATGTTTTTC.

As regards this clone: This likely traces to a read error, being one base from a far larger clone. Within the sample, other DNA sequences also encode this same CDR3. The chain links TRDV2 to TRDJ3, with 8 bases aligning to TRDD3. The CDR3 contains 17 residues. Germline-derived CDR1 and CDR2 are GEAIGNYY and EKD. In DNA, the CDR3 is TGCGCCTGTGACACCGCGGGGGATACCTGGGACACCCGACAGATGTTTTTC. Translation: CACDTAGDTWDTRQMFF.

This clone was seen only a few times. One base away lies a much larger clone, so this may be a sequencing read error. Other DNA sequences in this specimen translate into the identical CDR3. V is TRDV1 and J is TRDJ2, with TRDD3 matching 11 bases. CDR1 is TSWWSYY, CDR2 QGS, per germline. V shed 6 bases, J shed 9 bases, and the junction held 27 bases outside the gene matches. This CDR3 is built from 21 residues. The CDR3 region is CALGASSVHSLYWGIETQLFF. The CDR3 nucleotides read TGTGCTCTTGGAGCCTCCTCGGTCCACTCCTTGTACTGGGGGATAGAGACACAACTCTTCTTT.

As regards this clone: TCRdb shows a much larger clone's protein in place of this DNA's translation, and the two differ at residue 4, likely through a read error; the protein shown is translated from the DNA. The V gene is TRDV2, the J gene TRDJ3, with TRDD3 identical over 10 bases. This CDR3 region has 19 residues. Germline CDR1 and CDR2: GEAIGNYY and EKD. The CDR3 here is CACGTSWGIQTWDTRQMFF. CDR3 nucleotides: TGTGCCTGTGGCACCTCGTGGGGGATACAAACCTGGGACACCCGACAGATGTTTTTC.

This clone was counted a few times. V gene TRDV1 combines with J gene TRDJ2; 11 bases align to TRDD3. In germline, CDR1 is TSWWSYY, CDR2 QGS. V trimming: 6 bases; J trimming: 10 bases; junction bases outside the gene matches: 22. This CDR3 comprises 19 residues. CDR3 nucleotide sequence: TGTGCTCTTGGAGGCGCTTTCCAAAAGTACTGGGGGATAAGAGTACAACTCTTCTTT. This sequence encodes CALGGAFQKYWGIRVQLFF.

This clone qualifies as medium-sized (0.01 to 0.1%). This sample also contains other DNA sequences that code for the same CDR3. The CDR3 sequence is CAFTGGYGSWDTRQMFF. CDR3 bases: TGTGCCTTTACTGGGGGATACGGCTCCTGGGACACCCGACAGATGTTTTTC. This rearrangement joins TRDV3 to TRDJ3, with 12 bases identical to TRDD3. The ends lost 1 base at V and 0 bases at J; junction bases unmatched: 1. The CDR3 sequence is 17 residues long. Germline CDR1 and CDR2: TVYSNPD and GDNSRS (reference sequence).

This clone was counted between two and nine times. TCRdb shows a much larger clone's protein in place of this DNA's translation, and the two differ at residue 4, likely through a read error; the protein shown is translated from the DNA. The chain recombines TRDV2 with TRDJ3; the D call may be TRDD2 or TRDD3 (5 bases each). The CDR3 is 18 amino acids. The germline V gene encodes CDR1 GEAIGNYY and CDR2 EKD. CDR3 nucleotides: TGTGCCTGTGGCACCGTGGGGCCTACTGGCAGGGACACCCGACAGATGTTTTTC. Translated, it gives CACGTVGPTGRDTRQMFF.

This clone was detected only a few times. A read error may be the cause here, since a much bigger clone is one base away. Other nucleotide sequences from this sample produce the same CDR3. V usage is TRDV2 and J usage is TRDJ2, with 8 bases matching TRDD3. The germline gives CDR1 GEAIGNYY, CDR2 EKD. This CDR3 has 15 amino acids. The CDR3 here is CACDTWGILTAQLFF. The CDR3 DNA reads TGTGCCTGTGACACCTGGGGGATTTTGACTGCACAACTCTTCTTT.

About this clone: TCRdb's listed protein matches a much larger clone and diverges from this DNA's translation at residue 5, likely through a read error; the protein shown comes from the DNA. This chain connects TRDV2 to TRDJ3; TRDD3 aligns across 10 bases. Germline V lookup: CDR1 GEAIGNYY, CDR2 EKD. With V trimmed by 3 bases and J by 0 bases, 10 bases remained unmatched. This CDR3 contains 20 residues. CDR3 region: CACDAVLGDSSSWDTRQMFF. DNA of the CDR3: TGTGCCTGTGACGCCGTACTGGGGGATTCCAGCTCCTGGGACACCCGACAGATGTTTTTC.

This clone was recorded a few times. A read error may explain this, as a much larger clone is one base away. This chain uses TRDV2 with TRDJ2; 7 bases map to TRDD3. The germline gives CDR1 GEAIGNYY, CDR2 EKD. CDR3 length: 18 residues. V was pared by 0 bases and J by 3 bases, with 12 bases of the junction left unmatched. In DNA form, the CDR3 reads TGTGCCTGTGACACCTTGGGCACTGGGGTATCCCTGACAGCACAACTCTTCTTT. It translates to CACDTLGTGVSLTAQLFF.

A few counts support this clone. TCRdb has a much larger clone's protein, which differs at residue 11 from the translation of this DNA, likely because of a read error; what is shown is the protein translated from the DNA. The chain uses TRDV2 and TRDJ3; 8 nucleotides agree with TRDD3. Germline CDR1 reads GEAIGNYY; CDR2 reads EKD. CDR3 size: 18 residues. CDR3 protein: CACDTVGDVSGDTRQMFF. CDR3 sequence (DNA): TGTGCCTGTGACACCGTGGGGGATGTCTCCGGGGACACCCGACAGATGTTTTTC.

This clone has more than one count but fewer than ten. The protein TCRdb lists belongs to a much larger clone and differs from this DNA's translation at residue 7, which points to a read error; the protein shown is made from the DNA. The chain links TRDV2 to TRDJ3; 7 bases fit TRDD3. V lost 2 bases, J lost 0 bases, and 12 bases stayed unmatched. The CDR3 covers 20 residues. CDR1 is GEAIGNYY and CDR2 is EKD in the germline V gene. CDR3 loop: CACDNHRDTPRSWDTRQMFF. Written as DNA, the CDR3 is TGTGCCTGTGACAACCATAGGGATACCCCCCGCTCCTGGGACACCCGACAGATGTTTTTC.

Judged by abundance, this clone is medium-sized (0.01 to 0.1%). The sample holds other DNA sequences that translate to the same CDR3. The genes are TRDV1 and TRDJ2, with 7 bases that match TRDD3. Trimming cost V 6 bases and J 0 bases; bases outside gene matches: 13. There are 18 residues in the CDR3. The germline V gene encodes CDR1 TSWWSYY and CDR2 QGS. CDR3 coding DNA: TGTGCTCTTGGAACTCGTGGGGGACAAAAGCCTTTGACAGCACAACTCTTCTTT. Translation gives CALGTRGGQKPLTAQLFF.

In this sample, this clone turned up a few times. The protein held in TCRdb is that of a much larger clone and does not match this DNA's translation at residue 5, likely because of a read error; the protein shown is translated from the DNA. This chain joins TRDV2 and TRDJ3; perhaps TRDD3 as D (5 bases). V was cut by 3 bases and J by 0 bases, with 17 bases left in between. Germline loops: CDR1 GEAIGNYY, CDR2 EKD. The CDR3 extends over 19 amino acids. The CDR3 sequence is CACDAGWVTSSWDTRQMFF. The CDR3 DNA reads as TGTGCCTGTGACGCCGGCTGGGTGACTAGCTCCTGGGACACCCGACAGATGTTTTTC.

Notes on this clone: One base separates it from a far larger clone, so it is likely a read error. The same CDR3 is also encoded by other DNA sequences in this sample. J is TRDJ3 and V is TRDV2; TRDD3 agrees at 11 bases. The germline V gene encodes CDR1 GEAIGNYY and CDR2 EKD. The CDR3 spans 18 residues. CDR3 sequence reads: CACDKILGDTWDTRQMFF. In nucleotides, the CDR3 is TGTGCCTGCGACAAAATACTGGGGGATACCTGGGACACCCGACAGATGTTTTTC.

The table lists this clone with a few counts. TCRdb attributes to this sequence the protein of a much larger clone, which differs from the DNA translation at residue 3; a read error is likely, and the protein displayed is translated from the DNA. DNA for the CDR3: TGTGCCTATGACCCCTTACTGGGGGATACGCTAATGACAGCACAACTCTTCTTT. Protein: CAYDPLLGDTLMTAQLFF. The chain joins TRDV2 to TRDJ2, with TRDD3 matching over 13 bases. The V gene's germline CDR1 is GEAIGNYY and CDR2 EKD. This CDR3 has 18 amino acids.

Note on this clone: This may arise from a read error, as a much more abundant clone is one base away. Other nucleotide sequences from this sample produce the same CDR3. The chain's CDR3 is CACDTGGYGSWDTRQMFF. The CDR3 DNA is TGTGCCTGTGACACCGGGGGATACGGCTCCTGGGATACCCGACAGATGTTTTTC. The V call is TRDV2, the J call TRDJ3; TRDD3 matches 10 bases. Germline CDR1 is GEAIGNYY and CDR2 is EKD. This CDR3 contains 18 residues.